The 12 T cell receptor beta chains listed next were all sequenced from one sample in a study of blood T cell repertoires in COVID-19. Sequencing was performed with immunoSEQ multiplex PCR; in TCRdb, only in-frame clones are kept and a portion is missing. The sample consists of 200,000 or so clones, 85% of them appearing once. Sequencing was performed on peripheral blood. The receptors derive from a person aged 65-85 years with COVID-19, enrolled during active disease.

This clone was recorded once. The V gene is TRBV5-6, the J gene TRBJ2-7; 7 nucleotides agree with TRBD2. The CDR3 runs 14 residues. J lost 2 bases, V lost 0 bases, and 2 bases had no gene match. The germline CDR1 and CDR2 sequences are SGHDT and YYEEEE. DNA of the CDR3: TGTGCCAGCAGCTTGGTGGGGGGGACCTACGAGCAGTACTTC. Its translation is CASSLVGGTYEQYF. The whole variable domain, filled in from reference TRBV5-6 and TRBJ2-7, reads DAGVTQSPTHLIKTRGQQVTLRCSPKSGHDTVSWYQQALGQGPQFIFQYYEEEERQRGNFPDRFSGHQFPNYSSELNVNALLLGDSALYLCASSLVGGTYEQYFGPGTRLTVT.

This clone was seen just once. The V call is TRBV30, the J call TRBJ1-1; 7 nucleotides align to TRBD1. V shed 2 bases, J shed 7 bases, and the junction held 4 bases outside the gene matches. Germline values: CDR1 GTSNPN, CDR2 SVGIG (reference sequence). The CDR3 runs to 12 residues. The CDR3 spells CAWSLGTVEAFF. As DNA, the CDR3 is TGTGCCTGGAGTCTAGGGACAGTTGAAGCTTTCTTT.

This chain links TRBV7-2 with TRBJ2-5, with 8 bases aligning to TRBD1. The CDR3 runs 19 residues. Germline V gene lookup returns CDR1 SGHTA and CDR2 FQGNSA. With V trimmed by 1 base and J by 1 base, 14 bases remained unmatched. Here the CDR3 reads CASSLGTGYLSEAQETQYF. The CDR3 coding sequence is TGTGCCAGCAGCTTAGGGACAGGGTATTTGTCTGAGGCCCAAGAGACCCAGTACTTC.

V usage is TRBV5-6 and J usage is TRBJ2-7; 8 nucleotides line up with TRBD1. The J segment lost 2 bases and the V segment lost 3 bases, leaving 13 bases of the junction unmatched. The CDR3 spans 17 residues. CDR1 and CDR2 from the germline V gene are SGHDT and YYEEEE. The CDR3 here is CASSSTPFGQGTYEQYF. DNA for the CDR3: TGTGCCAGCAGCTCGACCCCCTTTGGACAGGGTACCTACGAGCAGTACTTC.

J is TRBJ2-5 and V is TRBV7-2; 14 nucleotides line up with TRBD2. Per germline, CDR1 SGHTA and CDR2 FQGNSA. The CDR3 has 16 residues. V dropped 4 bases and J dropped 9; count of bases not matched to a gene: 10. The chain's CDR3 is CASSSPSGTSGRAQYF. CDR3 coding DNA: TGTGCCAGCAGCTCGCCTTCCGGGACTAGCGGGAGAGCCCAGTACTTC. Filled out from reference TRBV7-2 and TRBJ2-5, the complete variable domain reads GAGVSQSPSNKVTEKGKDVELRCDPISGHTALYWYRQSLGQGLEFLIYFQGNSAPDKSGLPSDRFSAERTGGSVSTLTIQRTQQEDSAVYLCASSSPSGTSGRAQYFGPGTRLLVL.

V and J are TRBV6-5 and TRBJ2-3, with unresolved D. Trimming stripped 6 bases from V and 6 bases from J, with 19 bases between. The CDR3 is 15 amino acids. The germline V gene encodes CDR1 MNHEY and CDR2 SVGAGI. In DNA, the CDR3 is TGTGCCAGCAGCCTACTATCCCCAAGCGTCGATACGCAGTATTTT. Protein sequence: CASSLLSPSVDTQYF.

V gene TRBV6-1 combines with J gene TRBJ1-6, with D perhaps TRBD1 (6 bases). This CDR3 is built from 18 residues. Looked up from germline, CDR1 is MNHNS and CDR2 is SASEGT. V gave up 1 base and J gave up 0 bases, with 13 bases separating them. As DNA, the CDR3 is TGTGCCAGCAGTGAAGAGGTAACAGGGAGCTCCTATAATTCACCCCTCCACTTT. As protein: CASSEEVTGSSYNSPLHF.

The chain links TRBV6-5 to TRBJ1-5; perhaps TRBD1 as D (6 bases). V dropped 5 bases and J dropped 13 bases, with 12 bases sitting between them. CDR1 MNHEY and CDR2 SVGAGI come from the germline V gene. This CDR3 spans 11 amino acids. CDR3 sequence: CASSHVDSQHF. Here the CDR3 DNA reads TGTGCCAGCAGTCATGTGGACAGTCAGCATTTT.

This clone has a single count. CDR3 amino acids: CASSPPNRGELFF. As DNA, the CDR3 is TGTGCCAGCTCACCACCAAACAGGGGAGAACTGTTTTTT. V usage is TRBV18 and J usage is TRBJ1-4, with TRBD1 identical over 7 bases. With V trimmed by 0 bases and J by 12 bases, 4 bases remained unmatched. CDR3 length equals 13 residues. CDR1 and CDR2 from the germline V gene are KGHSH and LQKENI. The full variable domain, rest sourced from reference TRBV18 and TRBJ1-4, is NAGVMQNPRHLVRRRGQEARLRCSPMKGHSHVYWYRQLPEEGLKFMVYLQKENIIDESGMPKERFSAEFPKEGPSILRIQQVVRGDSAAYFCASSPPNRGELFFGSGTQLSVL.

This chain links TRBV10-3 with TRBJ1-6, with 7 bases aligning to TRBD1. The CDR3 is made up of 15 amino acids. The J segment lost 8 bases and the V segment lost 3 bases, leaving 7 bases of the junction unmatched. The germline V gene has CDR1 ENHRY and CDR2 SYGVKD. The chain's CDR3 is CAISEEGARYSPLHF. CDR3 bases: TGTGCCATCAGTGAAGAGGGGGCGCGGTATTCACCCCTCCACTTT.

To note about this clone: The sample has other DNA sequences that encode this CDR3 too. The rearrangement links TRBV29-1 to TRBJ2-2, with a possible D match to TRBD2 (6 bases). Trimming cost V 3 bases and J 0 bases, with 11 bases left between them. CDR3 size: 15 residues. Germline CDR1 and CDR2: SQVTM and ANQGSEA. Written as DNA, the CDR3 is TGCAGCGTTGATCCGGGCGGGGCGAACACCGGGGAGCTGTTTTTT. Translation gives CSVDPGGANTGELFF.

This clone was seen a single time. V gene TRBV15 combines with J gene TRBJ2-5; TRBD2 aligns across 7 bases. CDR3 length equals 15 residues. With 5 bases clipped from V and 4 bases from J, the junction kept 10 bases outside the gene matches. Looked up from germline, CDR1 is LNHNV and CDR2 is YYDKDF (reference sequence). As DNA, the CDR3 is TGTGCCACCAGCCAGGGTGGGGGAGGGCGAGAGACCCAGTACTTC. Encoded protein: CATSQGGGGRETQYF.